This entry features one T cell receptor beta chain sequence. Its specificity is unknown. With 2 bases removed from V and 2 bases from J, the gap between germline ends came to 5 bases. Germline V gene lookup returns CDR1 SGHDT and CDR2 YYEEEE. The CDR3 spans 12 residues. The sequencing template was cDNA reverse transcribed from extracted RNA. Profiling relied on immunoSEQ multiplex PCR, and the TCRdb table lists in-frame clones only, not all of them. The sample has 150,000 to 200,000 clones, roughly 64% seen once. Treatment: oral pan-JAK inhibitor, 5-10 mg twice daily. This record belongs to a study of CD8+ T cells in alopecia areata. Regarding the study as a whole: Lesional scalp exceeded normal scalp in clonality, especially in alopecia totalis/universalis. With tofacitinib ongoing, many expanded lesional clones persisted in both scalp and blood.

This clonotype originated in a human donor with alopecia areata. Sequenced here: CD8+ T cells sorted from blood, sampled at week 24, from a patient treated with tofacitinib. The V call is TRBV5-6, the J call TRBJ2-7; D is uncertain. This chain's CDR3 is CASSFGPYEQYF. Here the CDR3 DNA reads TGTGCCAGCAGCTTCGGCCCCTACGAGCAGTACTTC. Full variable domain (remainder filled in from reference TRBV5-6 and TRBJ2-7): DAGVTQSPTHLIKTRGQQVTLRCSPKSGHDTVSWYQQALGQGPQFIFQYYEEEERQRGNFPDRFSGHQFPNYSSELNVNALLLGDSALYLCASSFGPYEQYFGPGTRLTVT.